The 23 T cell receptor beta chains presented below share a single source sample, sequenced in a study of CD8+CD57+ T cells in acquired aplastic anemia. CD8+CD57+ cell expansion had been shown by flow cytometry in patients chosen for sequencing. The TCR beta profiling, which covered VDJ combination and CDR3 sequence, was carried out using genomic DNA as the template. TCRdb ran MiXCR on the reads and lists one entry per CDR3 protein. This sample yields more than 70,000 distinct CDR3 sequences, of which 55% to 75% are seen a single time; approximately 80% belongs to the top ten. The specimen was sorted CD4+, CD8+, or CD8+CD57+ T cells (not recorded which) from PBMCs. These receptors were taken from a human donor with aplastic anemia.

This clonotype showed up just once. The chain joins TRBV5-6 to TRBJ2-7; D is possibly TRBD2 (6 bases). The V gene's germline CDR1 is SGHDT and CDR2 YYEEEE. The CDR3 spans 14 residues. Trimming shortened V by 4 bases and J by 4 bases, and 15 bases separated the two germline ends. The CDR3 DNA reads as TGTGCCAGCAGCCTTACTCTAGCGCAATACGAGCAGTACTTC. Translated: CASSLTLAQYEQYF.

This sequence joins TRBV28 and TRBJ2-7, with 8 positions matching TRBD1. V trimming: 6 bases; J trimming: 0 bases; junction bases outside the gene matches: 7. Germline values: CDR1 MDHEN, CDR2 SYDVKM. CDR3 length: 15 residues. DNA of the CDR3: TGTGCCAGCAGGCAGGACAGGGCGAGCTCCTACGAGCAGTACTTC. Translation gives CASRQDRASSYEQYF.

The chain is built from TRBV7-3 and TRBJ1-5, with D hard to call. CDR1 is SGHTA, CDR2 FQGTGA, per germline. The CDR3 spans 13 residues. The germline V and J ends were trimmed by 5 bases and 6 bases, with 11 bases remaining between them. In DNA form, the CDR3 reads TGTGCCAGCAGCCAATCAAAGGGTCAGCCCCAGCATTTT. Its translation: CASSQSKGQPQHF.

In this sample, this clonotype turned up many times. The chain combines TRBV29-1 with TRBJ2-5; TRBD1 agrees at 10 bases. CDR1 and CDR2 from the germline V gene are SQVTM and ANQGSEA. With 2 bases clipped from V and 4 bases from J, the junction kept 7 bases outside the gene matches. This CDR3 is built from 15 residues. CDR3 DNA sequence: TGCAGCGTTGAACCCGACAGGGGGCGGTCAGAGACCCAGTACTTC. Translating gives CSVEPDRGRSETQYF.

This clonotype was picked up one time. This chain joins TRBV29-1 and TRBJ2-1; D unresolved. V was shortened by 1 base and J by 10 bases, with 11 bases between the two germline ends. The CDR3 contains 12 residues. Germline lookup yields CDR1 SQVTM and CDR2 ANQGSEA. In DNA, the CDR3 is TGCAGCGTTGAAGCTGAATTCGAGGAGCAGTTCTTC. Translating it yields CSVEAEFEEQFF.

This clonotype was counted a few times. The chain is built from TRBV11-1 and TRBJ2-7; 11 bases are shared with TRBD2. Germline V CDR1 and CDR2: SGHAT, FQDESV (reference sequence). V lost 5 bases to trimming and J lost 1 base; unmatched junction nucleotides: 7. The CDR3 spans 16 residues. The CDR3 here is CASSMGLADPSYEQYF. The CDR3 region has the DNA TGTGCCAGCAGCATGGGACTAGCGGACCCGTCCTACGAGCAGTACTTC.

The chain employs TRBV10-3 and TRBJ2-5; D not certain. Trimming took off 4 bases at V and 2 bases at J, with 8 bases between the two ends. This CDR3 has 13 amino acids. Per germline, CDR1 ENHRY and CDR2 SYGVKD. Written as DNA, the CDR3 is TGTGCCATCAGTGTGTCACAGCAAGAGACCCAGTACTTC. It yields the protein CAISVSQQETQYF.

The chain combines TRBV7-9 with TRBJ1-2; D gene ambiguous. Trimming cost V 6 bases and J 4 bases, with 15 bases left between them. From germline, CDR1 is SEHNR and CDR2 FQNEAQ (reference sequence). The CDR3 has 14 residues. This chain's CDR3 is CASRDDHRRYGYTF. DNA of the CDR3: TGTGCCAGCAGGGATGACCATCGTCGCTATGGCTACACCTTC.

The rearrangement joins TRBV15 to TRBJ2-5, with D possibly TRBD1 on 5 matching bases. There are 15 residues in the CDR3. V lost 1 base to trimming and J lost 0 bases, with 9 bases between them. Per germline, CDR1 LNHNV and CDR2 YYDKDF (reference sequence). The CDR3, as DNA: TGTGCCACCAGCAGAGGGGGCTATCACCAAGAGACCCAGTACTTC. As protein: CATSRGGYHQETQYF.

V is TRBV9 and J is TRBJ1-2; 8 bases line up with TRBD1. The CDR3 covers 16 residues. Unmatched junction bases numbered 12, after V lost 4 bases and J lost 4 bases. Germline CDR1 reads SGDLS; CDR2 reads YYNGEE. In DNA form, the CDR3 reads TGTGCCAGCAGCCCCCCCGGACAGGGAAAATTCTATGGCTACACCTTC. Its translation: CASSPPGQGKFYGYTF.

The chain couples TRBV7-9 to TRBJ1-2; D is unclear. The CDR3 consists of 12 residues. V was cut by 5 bases and J by 8 bases, with 12 bases left in between. Germline assignment: CDR1 SEHNR and CDR2 FQNEAQ (reference sequence). DNA for the CDR3: TGTGCCAGCAGCCAAGATGTTCGGGGCTACACCTTC. Residues: CASSQDVRGYTF.

The chain carries TRBV10-3 and TRBJ2-7; D not certain. Germline V lookup: CDR1 ENHRY, CDR2 SYGVKD. The CDR3 length is 14 residues. Trimming took 0 bases from V and 5 from J, leaving 11 bases between them. Written as DNA, the CDR3 is TGTGCCATCAGTGAGTCGAGGCTGGAGAACGAGCAGTACTTC. It translates to CAISESRLENEQYF.

The V call is TRBV19, the J call TRBJ2-7, with D maybe TRBD2 (5 bases). Between the trimmed V and J ends, which lost 9 bases and 3 bases, there was a span of 18 bases. CDR3 length equals 14 residues. Germline V gene data show CDR1 as LNHDA and CDR2 as SQIVND (reference sequence). The DNA of the CDR3 is TGTGCCAGCGCCGGGATCAACGCGGGCTACGAGCAGTACTTC. Amino acids: CASAGINAGYEQYF.

The chain carries TRBV7-2 and TRBJ2-1; D ambiguous. V lost 5 bases to trimming and J lost 5 bases, with 4 bases between them. CDR3 length: 11 amino acids. Germline V gene sequence: CDR1 SGHTA, CDR2 FQGNSA. Written as DNA, the CDR3 is TGTGCCAGCAGCCCCCACAATGAGCAGTTCTTC. Translating gives CASSPHNEQFF.

There are many counts of this clonotype. The CDR3 is CASSHDGYQPQHF. The CDR3 region has the DNA TGTGCCAGCAGCCACGACGGATATCAGCCCCAGCATTTT. The chain has TRBV7-8 and TRBJ1-5; D gene ambiguous. CDR1 is SGHVS, CDR2 FQNEAQ, per germline. With 5 bases removed from V and 5 bases from J, the gap between germline ends came to 10 bases. The CDR3 loop spans 13 amino acids.

This rearrangement joins TRBV24-1 to TRBJ1-2; no reliable D call. Trimming shortened V by 7 bases and J by 4 bases, and 9 bases separated the two germline ends. This CDR3 region has 12 residues. CDR1 is KGHDR and CDR2 is SFDVKD in the germline V gene. The CDR3 DNA is TGTGCCACCAGCGACCACAGCTATGGCTACACCTTC. It codes for CATSDHSYGYTF.

The chain carries TRBV5-1 and TRBJ1-1, with 8 bases identical to TRBD1. The CDR3 runs to 16 residues. The germline V gene has CDR1 SGHRS and CDR2 YFSETQ. The J segment lost 1 base and the V segment lost 4 bases, leaving 9 bases of the junction unmatched. In DNA, the CDR3 is TGCGCCAGCAGCCGAACCGGGACAGGACAGAACACTGAAGCTTTCTTT. As protein: CASSRTGTGQNTEAFF.

This clonotype occurred a few times. J is TRBJ2-7 and V is TRBV7-6; D is undetermined. V was clipped by 11 bases and J by 5 bases, with 10 bases between them. Looked up from germline, CDR1 is SGHVS and CDR2 is FNYEAQ. CDR3 length equals 10 residues. CDR3 DNA sequence: TGTGCCGACGGATCTAACGAGCAGTACTTC. Encoded protein: CADGSNEQYF.

The V and J genes are TRBV19 and TRBJ2-5; 9 bases agree with TRBD2. The CDR3 contains 14 residues. Losses at the gene ends were 6 bases for V and 1 base for J; bases not matched to a gene: 3. Germline V gene sequence: CDR1 LNHDA, CDR2 SQIVND (reference sequence). The CDR3 here is CASSKTSGQETQYF. In DNA form, the CDR3 reads TGTGCCAGTAGCAAGACTAGCGGCCAAGAGACCCAGTACTTC.

V gene TRBV25-1 combines with J gene TRBJ2-7; TRBD1 or TRBD2 may be the D gene (5 bases each). Trimming took 10 bases from V and 2 from J, leaving 21 bases between them. Per germline, CDR1 MGHDK and CDR2 SYGVNS. The CDR3 loop spans 15 amino acids. CDR3 sequence: CATLESGTATYEQYF. The CDR3 nucleotides are TGTGCCACCCTAGAATCCGGGACGGCAACCTACGAGCAGTACTTC.

The chain recombines TRBV29-1 with TRBJ2-7, with TRBD1 matching 9 bases. The germline gives CDR1 SQVTM, CDR2 ANQGSEA. The CDR3 extends over 13 amino acids. V gave up 6 bases and J gave up 3 bases; unmatched junction bases: 6. This chain's CDR3 is CSVTGGNFYEQYF. CDR3 bases: TGCAGCGTGACAGGGGGGAATTTCTACGAGCAGTACTTC.

This clonotype was counted a few times. This chain connects TRBV2 to TRBJ2-3; 7 positions match TRBD2. The CDR3 has 13 residues. CDR1 is SNHLY and CDR2 is FYNNEI in the germline V gene. The V segment lost 6 bases and the J segment 3 bases; nucleotides outside the gene matches: 3. The CDR3 DNA follows: TGTGCCAGCAGGCGAGCGGGGACAGATACGCAGTATTTT. Amino acid sequence: CASRRAGTDTQYF. Complete variable domain (other parts from reference TRBV2 and TRBJ2-3): EPEVTQTPSHQVTQMGQEVILRCVPISNHLYFYWYRQILGQKVEFLVSFYNNEISEKSEIFDDQFSVERPDGSNFTLKIRSTKLEDSAMYFCASRRAGTDTQYFGPGTRLTVL.

This chain joins TRBV20-1 and TRBJ2-7; 14 nucleotides align to TRBD2. This CDR3 is 14 amino acids long. From germline, CDR1 is DFQATT and CDR2 SNEGSKA (reference sequence). Trimming removed 5 bases from V and 6 bases from J; junction bases left unmatched: 6. For the CDR3, the DNA is TGCAGTGCTGGGGGACTAGCGGGAGTGGGCGAGCAGTACTTC. Translation gives CSAGGLAGVGEQYF.